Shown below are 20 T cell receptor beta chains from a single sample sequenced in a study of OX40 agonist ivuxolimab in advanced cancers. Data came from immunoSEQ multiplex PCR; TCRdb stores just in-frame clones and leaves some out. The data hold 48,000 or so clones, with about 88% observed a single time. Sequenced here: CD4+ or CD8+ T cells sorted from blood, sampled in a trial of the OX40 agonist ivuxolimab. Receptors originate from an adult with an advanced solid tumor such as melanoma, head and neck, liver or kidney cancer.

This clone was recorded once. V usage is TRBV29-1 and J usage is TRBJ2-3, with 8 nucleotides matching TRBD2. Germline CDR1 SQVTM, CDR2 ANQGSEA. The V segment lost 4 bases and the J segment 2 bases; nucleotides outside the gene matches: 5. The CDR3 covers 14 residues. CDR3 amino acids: CSVGVAGITDTQYF. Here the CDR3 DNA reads TGCAGCGTTGGGGTAGCGGGAATCACAGATACGCAGTATTTT.

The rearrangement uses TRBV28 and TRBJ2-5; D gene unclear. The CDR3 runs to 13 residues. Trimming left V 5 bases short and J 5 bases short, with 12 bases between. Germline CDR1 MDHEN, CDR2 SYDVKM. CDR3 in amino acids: CASSAPPPETQYF. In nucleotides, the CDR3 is TGTGCCAGCAGTGCGCCTCCTCCGGAGACCCAGTACTTC. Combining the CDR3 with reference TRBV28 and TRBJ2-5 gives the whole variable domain DVKVTQSSRYLVKRTGEKVFLECVQDMDHENMFWYRQDPGLGLRLIYFSYDVKMKEKGDIPEGYSVSREKKERFSLILESASTNQTSMYLCASSAPPPETQYFGPGTRLLVL.

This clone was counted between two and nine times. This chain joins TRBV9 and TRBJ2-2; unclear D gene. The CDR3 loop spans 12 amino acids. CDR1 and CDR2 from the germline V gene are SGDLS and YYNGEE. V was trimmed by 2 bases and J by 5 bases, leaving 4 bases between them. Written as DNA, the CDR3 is TGTGCCAGCAGCGTGTATACCGGGGAGCTGTTTTTT. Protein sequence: CASSVYTGELFF.

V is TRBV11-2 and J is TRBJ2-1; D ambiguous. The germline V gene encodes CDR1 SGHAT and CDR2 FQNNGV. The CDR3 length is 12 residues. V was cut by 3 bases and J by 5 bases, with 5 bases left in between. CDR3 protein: CASSFDNNEQFF. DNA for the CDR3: TGTGCCAGCAGCTTCGACAACAATGAGCAGTTCTTC.

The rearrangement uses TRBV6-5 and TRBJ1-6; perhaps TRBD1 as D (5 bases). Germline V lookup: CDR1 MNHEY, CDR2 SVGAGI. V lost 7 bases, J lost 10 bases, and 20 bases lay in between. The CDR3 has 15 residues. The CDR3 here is CASTWTTRGYSPLHF. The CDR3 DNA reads TGTGCCAGCACCTGGACCACAAGGGGTTACTCACCCCTCCACTTT.

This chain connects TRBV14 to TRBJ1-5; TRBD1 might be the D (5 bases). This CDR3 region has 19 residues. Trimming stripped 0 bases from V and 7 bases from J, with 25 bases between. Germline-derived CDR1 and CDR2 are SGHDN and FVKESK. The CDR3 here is CASSQDLGSYSRRGQPQHF. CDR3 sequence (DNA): TGTGCCAGCAGCCAAGATCTAGGAAGCTACAGTAGGAGGGGACAGCCCCAGCATTTT.

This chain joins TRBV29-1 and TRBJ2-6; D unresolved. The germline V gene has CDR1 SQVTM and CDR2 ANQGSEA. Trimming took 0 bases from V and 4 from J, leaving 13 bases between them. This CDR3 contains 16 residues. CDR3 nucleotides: TGCAGCGTTGAAGAGGACGGAACGCACGGGGCCAACGTCCTGACTTTC. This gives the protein CSVEEDGTHGANVLTF.

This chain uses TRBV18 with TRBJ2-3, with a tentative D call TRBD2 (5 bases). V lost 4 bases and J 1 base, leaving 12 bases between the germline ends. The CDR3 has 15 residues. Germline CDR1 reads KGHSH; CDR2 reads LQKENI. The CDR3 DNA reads TGTGCCAGCTCACGAACGCGGGTCGGCACAGATACGCAGTATTTT. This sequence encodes CASSRTRVGTDTQYF.

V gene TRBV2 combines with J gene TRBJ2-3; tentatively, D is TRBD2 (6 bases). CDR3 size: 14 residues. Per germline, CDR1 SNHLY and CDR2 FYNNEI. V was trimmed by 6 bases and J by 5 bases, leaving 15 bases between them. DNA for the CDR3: TGTGCCAGCAGGGCCGAGCTAGCGCAAGATACGCAGTATTTT. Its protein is CASRAELAQDTQYF.

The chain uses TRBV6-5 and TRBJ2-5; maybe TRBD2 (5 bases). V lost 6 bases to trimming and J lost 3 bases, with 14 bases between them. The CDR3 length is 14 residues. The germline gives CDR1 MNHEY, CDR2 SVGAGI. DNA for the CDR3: TGTGCCAGCAGGCAGCTGACTAACAAAGAGACCCAGTACTTC. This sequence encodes CASRQLTNKETQYF.

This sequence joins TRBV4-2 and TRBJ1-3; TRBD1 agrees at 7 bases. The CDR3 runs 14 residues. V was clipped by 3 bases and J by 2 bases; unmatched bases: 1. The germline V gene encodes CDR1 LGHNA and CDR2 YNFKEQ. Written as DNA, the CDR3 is TGTGCCAGCAGCCACGACAGGGCTGGAAACACCATATATTTT. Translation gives CASSHDRAGNTIYF.

Here the CDR3 DNA reads TGTGCCAGCAGTTCCGGACAGAGTAGGACCCAGTACTTC. This sequence encodes CASSSGQSRTQYF. This chain links TRBV28 with TRBJ2-5; D is perhaps TRBD1 (6 bases). V was trimmed by 4 bases and J by 7 bases, leaving 13 bases between them. The CDR3 has 13 residues. Germline V gene data show CDR1 as MDHEN and CDR2 as SYDVKM.

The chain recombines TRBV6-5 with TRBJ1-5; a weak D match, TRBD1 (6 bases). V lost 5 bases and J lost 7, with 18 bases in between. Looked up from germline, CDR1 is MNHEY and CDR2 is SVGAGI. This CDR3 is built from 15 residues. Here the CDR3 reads CASSARGDMRQPQHF. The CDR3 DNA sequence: TGTGCCAGCAGTGCCCGAGGGGACATGCGACAGCCCCAGCATTTT.

CDR3: CSAKTWDEQFF. Written as DNA, the CDR3 is TGCAGTGCTAAGACTTGGGATGAGCAGTTCTTC. The J gene is TRBJ2-1, the V gene TRBV20-1; D call uncertain. The V gene lost 4 bases and the J gene lost 8 bases, with 9 bases spanning the gap. CDR3 length equals 11 residues. Germline V CDR1 and CDR2: DFQATT, SNEGSKA (reference sequence).

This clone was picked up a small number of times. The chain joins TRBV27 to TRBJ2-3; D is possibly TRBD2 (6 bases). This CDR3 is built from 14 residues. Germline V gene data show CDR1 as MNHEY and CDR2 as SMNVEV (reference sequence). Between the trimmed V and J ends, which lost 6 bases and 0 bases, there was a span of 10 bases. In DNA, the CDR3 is TGTGCCAGCAGCCGGGCGGGAAGCACAGATACGCAGTATTTT. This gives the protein CASSRAGSTDTQYF.

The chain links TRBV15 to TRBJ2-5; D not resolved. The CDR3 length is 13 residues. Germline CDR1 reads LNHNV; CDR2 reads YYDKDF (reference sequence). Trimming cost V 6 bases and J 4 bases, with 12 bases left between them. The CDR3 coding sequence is TGTGCCACCAGTTACACAGCCGGAGAGACCCAGTACTTC. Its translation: CATSYTAGETQYF.

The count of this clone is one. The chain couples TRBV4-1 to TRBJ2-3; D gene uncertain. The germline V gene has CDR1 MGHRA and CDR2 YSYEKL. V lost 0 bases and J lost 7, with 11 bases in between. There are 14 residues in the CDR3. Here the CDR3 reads CASSQDPSRNTQYF. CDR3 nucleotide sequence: TGCGCCAGCAGCCAAGACCCTTCGCGGAATACGCAGTATTTT.

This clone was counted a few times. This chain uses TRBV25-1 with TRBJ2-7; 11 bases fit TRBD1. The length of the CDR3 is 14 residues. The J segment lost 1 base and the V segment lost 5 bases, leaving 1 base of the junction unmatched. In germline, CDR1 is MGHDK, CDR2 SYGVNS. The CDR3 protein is CASSRDRGSYEQYF. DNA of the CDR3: TGTGCCAGCAGTCGGGACAGGGGGTCCTACGAGCAGTACTTC.

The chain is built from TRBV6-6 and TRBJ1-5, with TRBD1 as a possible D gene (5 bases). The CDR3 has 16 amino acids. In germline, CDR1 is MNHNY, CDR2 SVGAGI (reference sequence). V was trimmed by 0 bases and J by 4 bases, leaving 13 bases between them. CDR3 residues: CASSYSVRVNNQPQHF. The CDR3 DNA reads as TGTGCCAGCAGTTACTCTGTCAGGGTCAATAATCAGCCCCAGCATTTT.

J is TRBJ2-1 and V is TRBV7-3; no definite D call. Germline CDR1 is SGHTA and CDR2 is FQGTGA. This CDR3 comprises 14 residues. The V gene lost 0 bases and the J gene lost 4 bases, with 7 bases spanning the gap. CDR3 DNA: TGTGCCAGCAGCTTAACATACAGTTACAATGAGCAGTTCTTC. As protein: CASSLTYSYNEQFF.